The entry that follows covers one TCR beta chain sequence. This table comes from immunoSEQ multiplex PCR, and its TCRdb copy is limited to in-frame clones, with some not included. The profile shows about 100,000 clones, less than 75% of them singletons. Trimming took 3 bases from V and 4 from J, leaving 13 bases between them. The CDR3 runs 15 residues. Germline CDR1 reads KGHSH; CDR2 reads LQKENI. The data derive from a study of blood T cell repertoires in COVID-19. Turning to the study itself: Whether acute or convalescent, the COVID-19 samples came from the United States, Italy and Spain.

The chain links TRBV18 to TRBJ1-3; D gene ambiguous. The sample was peripheral blood. The source of this sequence is a woman aged 40 to 50 with acute or convalescent COVID-19. This CDR3 is CASSPSAGSGNTIYF. CDR3 nucleotide sequence: TGTGCCAGCTCACCTTCCGCGGGGTCAGGAAACACCATATATTTT.